This TCR beta chain was captured by sequencing in a study of CD8 T cells in ankylosing spondylitis (dated by TCRdb to about 2017). In the study overall: The study profiled T cell receptor beta repertoires in healthy donors and ankylosing spondylitis patients to find disease-linked TCR variants. In total, the full study cohort was made up of about 99 healthy donors and more than 20 ankylosing spondylitis patients. Peripheral blood was sampled, and synovial fluid was also collected from ankylosing spondylitis patients.

The paper as a whole reports these results and caveats: A TCR beta motif of several highly homologous amino acid variants appeared characteristic of blood from ankylosing spondylitis patients. According to the report, matched synovial fluid samples from ankylosing spondylitis patients were significantly enriched for the disease-linked clones. Some TCR beta motif variants had previously been reported in synovial fluid and blood of reactive arthritis patients, which suggested common disease-initiation mechanisms. The disease-linked clones had a CD8+ phenotype and were found at relatively low frequencies in peripheral blood.

CDR1 and CDR2 (SEHNR, FQNEAQ) derive from the germline V gene (reference sequence). The CDR3 has 9 amino acids, counting the end cysteine and phenylalanine. Only the CDR3 portion is preserved as DNA: 27 bases, with reading frame beginning at the first base. Sequencing used an Illumina HiSeq 2500. TCR beta libraries were prepared by quantitative 5'-RACE with molecular barcodes. As for how the authors treated the data: A new computational method, built on a probabilistic model of VDJ rearrangement, was used to identify disease-linked TCR variants. The public sequencing data were trimmed at Q25 with fastp and processed into clonotypes with MiXCR by TCRdb, which kept only in-frame beta chains. Rows matching on CDR3 protein sequence are summarized as one entry with the most common DNA and genes. The V and J calls shown here were made by TCRdb, not taken from the authors' results. The sample records about 320,000 distinct CDR3 sequences, around a tenth of which are singletons. Clones ranked in the top ten supply roughly a tenth of the sample.

Remarks on this clonotype: No cognate antigen has been identified for it. At one end, the junction sequence differs from germline, possibly due to a read error.

This receptor was identified in a female donor with ankylosing spondylitis or in good health (not recorded which). The source material was blood, either unsorted or a sorted T cell fraction (not recorded which). The chain links TRBV7-9 with TRBJ1-1; TRBD1 could be the D gene, as 5 bases match. The CDR3 is CASSLDGGF. The sequenced DNA is TGTGCCAGCAGCTTAGATGGGGGATTT.